The T cell receptor (beta chain) described here comes from a study of blood T cell repertoires in COVID-19. CDR1 is SGDLS, CDR2 YYNGEE, per germline. After removal of 4 bases from V and 8 bases from J, the junction contained 14 bases not matched to a gene. This CDR3 comprises 15 residues. The table lists this clone with a count of one. The table came from immunoSEQ multiplex PCR; TCRdb's copy has only in-frame clones and leaves some out. The profile shows about 46,000 clones, over 80% of them singletons. V and J are TRBV9 and TRBJ1-2; 7 nucleotides match TRBD1. Sequenced sample: peripheral blood. The TCR sequence derives from a human donor with active COVID-19. The donor label of this sample is uncertain. The CDR3 nucleotides read TGTGCCAGCAGCCCTCGAGGGACAGCCACCGGGGGCTACACCTTC. It specifies CASSPRGTATGGYTF. Full variable domain (remainder filled in from reference TRBV9 and TRBJ1-2): DSGVTQTPKHLITATGQRVTLRCSPRSGDLSVYWYQQSLDQGLQFLIQYYNGEERAKGNILERFSAQQFPDLHSELNLSSLELGDSALYFCASSPRGTATGGYTFGSGTRLTVV.